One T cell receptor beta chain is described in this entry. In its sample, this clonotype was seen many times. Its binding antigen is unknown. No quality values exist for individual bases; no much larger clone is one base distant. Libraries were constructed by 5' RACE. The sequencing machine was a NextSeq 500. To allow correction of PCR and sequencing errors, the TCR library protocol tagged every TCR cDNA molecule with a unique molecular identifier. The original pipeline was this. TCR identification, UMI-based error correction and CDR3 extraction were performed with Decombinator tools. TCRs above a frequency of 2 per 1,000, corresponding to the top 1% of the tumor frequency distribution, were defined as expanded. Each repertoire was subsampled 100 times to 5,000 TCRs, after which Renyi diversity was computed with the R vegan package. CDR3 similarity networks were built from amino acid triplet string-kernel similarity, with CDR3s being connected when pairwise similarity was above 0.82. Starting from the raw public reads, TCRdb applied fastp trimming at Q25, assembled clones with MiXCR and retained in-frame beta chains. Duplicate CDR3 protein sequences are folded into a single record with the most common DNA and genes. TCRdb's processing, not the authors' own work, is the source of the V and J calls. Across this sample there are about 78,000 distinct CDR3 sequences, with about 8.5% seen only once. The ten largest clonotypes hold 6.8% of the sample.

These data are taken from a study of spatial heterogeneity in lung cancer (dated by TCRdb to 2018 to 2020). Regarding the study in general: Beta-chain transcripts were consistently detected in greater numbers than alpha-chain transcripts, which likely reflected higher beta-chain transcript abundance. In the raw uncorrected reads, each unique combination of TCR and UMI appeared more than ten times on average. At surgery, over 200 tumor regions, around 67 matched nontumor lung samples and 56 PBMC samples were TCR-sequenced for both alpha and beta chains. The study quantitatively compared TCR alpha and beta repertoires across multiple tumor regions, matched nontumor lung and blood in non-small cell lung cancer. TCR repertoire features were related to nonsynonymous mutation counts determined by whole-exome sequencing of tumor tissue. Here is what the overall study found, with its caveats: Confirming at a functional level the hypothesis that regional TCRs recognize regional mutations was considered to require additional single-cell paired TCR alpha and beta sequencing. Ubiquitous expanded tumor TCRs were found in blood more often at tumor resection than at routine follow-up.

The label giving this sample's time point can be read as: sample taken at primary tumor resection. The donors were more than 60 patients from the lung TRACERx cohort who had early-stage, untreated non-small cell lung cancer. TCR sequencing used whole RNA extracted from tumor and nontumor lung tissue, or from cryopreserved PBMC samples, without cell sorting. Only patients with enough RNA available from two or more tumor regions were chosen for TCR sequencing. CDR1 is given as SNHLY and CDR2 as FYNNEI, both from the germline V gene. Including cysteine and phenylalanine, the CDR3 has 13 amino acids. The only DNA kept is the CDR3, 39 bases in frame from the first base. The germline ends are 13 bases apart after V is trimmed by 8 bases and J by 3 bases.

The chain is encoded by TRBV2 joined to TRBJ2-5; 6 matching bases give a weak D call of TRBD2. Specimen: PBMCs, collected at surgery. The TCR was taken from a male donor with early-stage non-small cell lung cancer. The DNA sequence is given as TGTGCCAGCCAGCGGGCGTGGGAAGAGACCCAGTACTTC. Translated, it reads CASQRAWEETQYF.